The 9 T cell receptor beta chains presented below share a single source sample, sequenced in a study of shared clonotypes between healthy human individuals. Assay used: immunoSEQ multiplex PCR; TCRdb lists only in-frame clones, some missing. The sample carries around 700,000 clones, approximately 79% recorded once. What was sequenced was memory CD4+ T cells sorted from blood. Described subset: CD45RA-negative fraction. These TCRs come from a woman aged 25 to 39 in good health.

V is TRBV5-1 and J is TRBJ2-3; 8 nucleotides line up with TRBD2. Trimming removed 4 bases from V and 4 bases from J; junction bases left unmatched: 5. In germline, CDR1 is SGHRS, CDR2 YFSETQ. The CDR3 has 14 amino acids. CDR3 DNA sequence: TGCGCCAGCAGCGGCGGGAGGACCGCAGATACGCAGTATTTT. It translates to CASSGGRTADTQYF.

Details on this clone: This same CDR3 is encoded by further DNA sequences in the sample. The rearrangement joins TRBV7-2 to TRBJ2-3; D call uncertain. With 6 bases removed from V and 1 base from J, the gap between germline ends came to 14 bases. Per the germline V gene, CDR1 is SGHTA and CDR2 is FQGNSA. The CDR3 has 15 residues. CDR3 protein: CASSLGHPGTDTQYF. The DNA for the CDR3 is TGTGCCAGCAGTCTCGGGCATCCAGGCACAGATACGCAGTATTTT.

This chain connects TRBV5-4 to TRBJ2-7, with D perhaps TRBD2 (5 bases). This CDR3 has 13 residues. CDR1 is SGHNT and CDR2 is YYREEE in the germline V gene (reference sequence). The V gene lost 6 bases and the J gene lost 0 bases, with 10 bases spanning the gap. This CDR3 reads CASTSGNSYEQYF. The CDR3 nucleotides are TGTGCCAGCACATCGGGGAACTCCTACGAGCAGTACTTC.

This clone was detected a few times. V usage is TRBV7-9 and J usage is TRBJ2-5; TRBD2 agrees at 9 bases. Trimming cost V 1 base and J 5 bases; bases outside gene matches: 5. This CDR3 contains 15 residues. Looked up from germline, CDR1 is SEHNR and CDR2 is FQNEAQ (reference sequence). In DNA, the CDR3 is TGTGCCAGCAGCTTAGGTGGGACTAGCAGGGAGACCCAGTACTTC. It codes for CASSLGGTSRETQYF. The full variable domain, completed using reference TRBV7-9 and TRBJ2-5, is DTGVSQNPRHKITKRGQNVTFRCDPISEHNRLYWYRQTLGQGPEFLTYFQNEAQLEKSRLLSDRFSAERPKGSFSTLEIQRTEQGDSAMYLCASSLGGTSRETQYFGPGTRLLVL.

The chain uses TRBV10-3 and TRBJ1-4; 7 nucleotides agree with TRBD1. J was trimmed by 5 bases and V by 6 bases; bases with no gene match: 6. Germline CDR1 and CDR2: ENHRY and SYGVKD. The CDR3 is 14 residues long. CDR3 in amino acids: CAIRQGGLNEKLFF. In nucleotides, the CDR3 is TGTGCCATCAGGCAAGGGGGCCTGAATGAAAAACTGTTTTTT.

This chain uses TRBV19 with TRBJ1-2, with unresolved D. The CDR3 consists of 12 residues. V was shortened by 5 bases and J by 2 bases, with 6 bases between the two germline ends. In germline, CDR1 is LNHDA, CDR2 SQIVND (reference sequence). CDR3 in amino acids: CASSARNYGYTF. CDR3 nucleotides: TGTGCCAGTAGTGCCAGGAACTATGGCTACACCTTC.

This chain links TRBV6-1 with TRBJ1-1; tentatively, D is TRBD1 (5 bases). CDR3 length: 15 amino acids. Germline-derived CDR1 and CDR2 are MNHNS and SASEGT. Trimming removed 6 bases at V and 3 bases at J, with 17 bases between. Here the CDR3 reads CASSSMVGGHTEAFF. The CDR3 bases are TGTGCCAGCAGCTCAATGGTTGGGGGACACACTGAAGCTTTCTTT.

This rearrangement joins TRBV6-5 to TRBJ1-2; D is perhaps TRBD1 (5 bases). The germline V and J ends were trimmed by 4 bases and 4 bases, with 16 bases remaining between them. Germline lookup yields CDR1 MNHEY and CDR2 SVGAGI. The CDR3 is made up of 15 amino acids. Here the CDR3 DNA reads TGTGCCAGCAGTTCCCACGGGGGGACCGGCTATGGCTACACCTTC. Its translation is CASSSHGGTGYGYTF.

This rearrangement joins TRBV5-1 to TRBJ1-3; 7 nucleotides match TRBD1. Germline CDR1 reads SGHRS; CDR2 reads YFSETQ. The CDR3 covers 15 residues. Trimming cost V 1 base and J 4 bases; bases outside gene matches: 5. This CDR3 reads CASSLRQGDGNTIYF. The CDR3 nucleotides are TGCGCCAGCAGCTTGAGGCAGGGGGACGGAAACACCATATATTTT.